This TCR beta chain was documented in a study of CD8 T cells in ankylosing spondylitis. TCRdb called the 5' RACE reads again in MiXCR, with one record for every CDR3 protein. The sample lists hundreds of thousands of distinct CDR3 sequences; around 18% were seen once. There are 14 residues in the CDR3. V dropped 2 bases and J dropped 6; count of bases not matched to a gene: 3. Germline-derived CDR1 and CDR2 are KGHSH and LQKENI. The source of this sequence is a male donor with ankylosing spondylitis or in good health (not recorded which). The chain carries TRBV18 and TRBJ2-1, with 8 positions matching TRBD1. The material sequenced was blood, either unsorted or a sorted T cell fraction (not recorded which). CDR3 bases: TGTGCCAGCTCACCAGGGACAGGCCGCAATGAGCAGTTCTTC. Protein product: CASSPGTGRNEQFF.